These 20 T cell receptor beta chains share one sample of origin, sequenced in a study of neoadjuvant anti-PD-1 for oral cavity cancer. The time point is: after neoadjuvant nivolumab, at surgical resection. Measured with immunoSEQ multiplex PCR; TCRdb has only the in-frame clones, and not every one. The data hold around 14,000 clones, with 73% observed a single time. The sample was PBMCs, taken after nivolumab (anti-PD-1) treatment. Receptors originate from a person between 40 and 85 years old with oral cavity squamous cell carcinoma.

The chain joins TRBV19 to TRBJ1-1; no clear D gene. The CDR3 spans 13 residues. CDR1 is LNHDA, CDR2 SQIVND, per germline (reference sequence). With 5 bases removed from V and 1 base from J, the gap between germline ends came to 8 bases. The CDR3 protein is CASSPTENTEAFF. CDR3 nucleotide sequence: TGTGCCAGTAGTCCCACAGAGAACACTGAAGCTTTCTTT.

The chain recombines TRBV19 with TRBJ1-2, with a tentative D call TRBD1 (5 bases). Germline V lookup: CDR1 LNHDA, CDR2 SQIVND (reference sequence). Trimming pared 10 bases from V and 4 bases from J, leaving 10 bases between. CDR3 size: 11 residues. The CDR3 bases are TGTGCCACGGACCAGGGCTATGGCTACACCTTC. Amino acids: CATDQGYGYTF.

This clone was observed a handful of times. J is TRBJ1-3 and V is TRBV5-1; possibly TRBD1 for D (6 bases). The length of the CDR3 is 15 residues. Trimming took 0 bases from V and 2 from J, leaving 9 bases between them. Germline V gene lookup returns CDR1 SGHRS and CDR2 YFSETQ. In DNA, the CDR3 is TGCGCCAGCAGCTTGGAAACAGGGACTGGAAACACCATATATTTT. It is translated as CASSLETGTGNTIYF.

The V gene is TRBV10-2, the J gene TRBJ2-1, with 10 bases fitting TRBD1. Looked up from germline, CDR1 is WSHSY and CDR2 is SAAADI. The CDR3 runs to 15 residues. Trimming cost V 5 bases and J 5 bases; bases outside gene matches: 6. CDR3 sequence: CASSLDGTGDNEQFF. For the CDR3, the DNA is TGCGCCAGCAGTCTAGACGGGACAGGGGACAATGAGCAGTTCTTC.

The chain recombines TRBV27 with TRBJ2-1, with 13 positions matching TRBD2. Germline CDR1 and CDR2: MNHEY and SMNVEV (reference sequence). The V and J ends lost 5 bases and 4 bases, in that order; junction bases with no gene match: 5. This CDR3 has 16 amino acids. CDR3 residues: CASSPGTSGAYNEQFF. In DNA, the CDR3 is TGTGCCAGCAGTCCAGGGACTAGCGGGGCATACAATGAGCAGTTCTTC.

This chain links TRBV18 with TRBJ2-1; 10 bases fit TRBD2. CDR1 and CDR2 (germline): KGHSH, LQKENI. This CDR3 is built from 15 residues. V lost 4 bases to trimming and J lost 4 bases; unmatched junction nucleotides: 4. DNA for the CDR3: TGTGCCAGCTCACGGACTAGCGGAAATTACAATGAGCAGTTCTTC. Translation gives CASSRTSGNYNEQFF. The complete variable domain, with remaining parts taken from reference TRBV18 and TRBJ2-1, reads NAGVMQNPRHLVRRRGQEARLRCSPMKGHSHVYWYRQLPEEGLKFMVYLQKENIIDESGMPKERFSAEFPKEGPSILRIQQVVRGDSAAYFCASSRTSGNYNEQFFGPGTRLTVL.

The rearrangement joins TRBV25-1 to TRBJ1-4; maybe TRBD1 (5 bases). This CDR3 has 15 residues. Trimming left V 1 base short and J 10 bases short, with 16 bases between. Germline values: CDR1 MGHDK, CDR2 SYGVNS. The CDR3 spells CASSEWRQYEGKLFF. CDR3 coding DNA: TGTGCCAGCAGTGAATGGCGACAGTATGAAGGAAAACTGTTTTTT.

The gene calls are TRBV5-1 and TRBJ2-7; possible D gene TRBD2, 6 bases. The germline V gene has CDR1 SGHRS and CDR2 YFSETQ. V lost 4 bases to trimming and J lost 0 bases, with 14 bases between them. CDR3 length equals 15 residues. CDR3 residues: CASSPGGDPSYEQYF. CDR3 coding DNA: TGCGCCAGCAGCCCCGGGGGAGACCCCTCCTACGAGCAGTACTTC.

The rearrangement links TRBV28 to TRBJ2-1; no clear D. Trimming took off 6 bases at V and 9 bases at J, with 15 bases between the two ends. The CDR3 contains 13 residues. Germline V gene data show CDR1 as MDHEN and CDR2 as SYDVKM. The CDR3 spells CASSPSAIVEQFF. The CDR3 DNA follows: TGTGCCAGCAGCCCAAGTGCGATAGTTGAGCAGTTCTTC.

Only one count was recorded for this clone. The chain joins TRBV7-9 to TRBJ1-4; D ambiguous. The germline V gene has CDR1 SEHNR and CDR2 FQNEAQ (reference sequence). This CDR3 has 15 amino acids. V lost 5 bases and J 5 bases, leaving 15 bases between the germline ends. CDR3 sequence (DNA): TGTGCCAGCAGCGGCCGAGGGAGAAAGAATGAAAAACTGTTTTTT. Amino acid sequence: CASSGRGRKNEKLFF.

The rearrangement uses TRBV5-1 and TRBJ1-5; TRBD1 might be the D (5 bases). The germline V gene encodes CDR1 SGHRS and CDR2 YFSETQ. V was trimmed by 2 bases and J by 9 bases, leaving 15 bases between them. CDR3 length: 14 amino acids. CDR3 in DNA: TGCGCCAGCAGCTTCGACAGCAGGTCGTGGCCCCAGCATTTT. Its protein product is CASSFDSRSWPQHF. The variable domain in full, with the rest retrieved from reference TRBV5-1 and TRBJ1-5, is KAGVTQTPRYLIKTRGQQVTLSCSPISGHRSVSWYQQTPGQGLQFLFEYFSETQRNKGNFPGRFSGRQFSNSRSEMNVSTLELGDSALYLCASSFDSRSWPQHFGDGTRLSIL.

V usage is TRBV15 and J usage is TRBJ2-2, with D possibly TRBD1 on 5 matching bases. The germline CDR1 and CDR2 sequences are LNHNV and YYDKDF (reference sequence). The V end lost 0 bases, the J end lost 6 bases, and 11 bases lay between the germline ends. The CDR3 consists of 15 residues. The DNA of the CDR3 is TGTGCCACCAGCAGAGACGGGCAGGGCCCCGGGGAGCTGTTTTTT. The encoded protein is CATSRDGQGPGELFF.

The gene calls are TRBV4-1 and TRBJ2-5; the D gene is possibly TRBD2 (6 bases). In germline, CDR1 is MGHRA, CDR2 YSYEKL. With 2 bases removed from V and 1 base from J, the gap between germline ends came to 11 bases. The CDR3 covers 15 residues. CDR3 sequence (DNA): TGCGCCAGCAGCCAAAGGGAGGCCACCCAAGAGACCCAGTACTTC. Its translation is CASSQREATQETQYF.

This clone was recorded once. The V and J genes are TRBV7-3 and TRBJ2-2; D is uncertain. Germline loops: CDR1 SGHTA, CDR2 FQGTGA. There are 13 residues in the CDR3. V was pared by 5 bases and J by 7 bases, with 11 bases between. The CDR3 coding sequence is TGTGCCAGCAGCCCGGCCGTAGGCGGGGAGCTGTTTTTT. This encodes CASSPAVGGELFF.

The chain's CDR3 is CASSLGGQYLGYGYTF. For the CDR3, the DNA is TGTGCCAGCAGCTTGGGGGGACAGTATTTAGGCTATGGCTACACCTTC. The gene calls are TRBV5-6 and TRBJ1-2; 7 nucleotides line up with TRBD1. V dropped 0 bases and J dropped 4; count of bases not matched to a gene: 9. The V gene's germline CDR1 is SGHDT and CDR2 YYEEEE. The CDR3 runs 16 residues.

The V and J genes are TRBV6-5 and TRBJ1-1; D may be TRBD1 (6 bases). V dropped 6 bases and J dropped 5 bases, with 16 bases sitting between them. The CDR3 loop spans 14 amino acids. Germline V gene sequence: CDR1 MNHEY, CDR2 SVGAGI. CDR3 in amino acids: CASSYHREGTEAFF. CDR3 DNA: TGTGCCAGCAGCTACCACAGGGAGGGGACTGAAGCTTTCTTT.

The CDR3 DNA reads as TGTGCCAGCAGCCCCCCCCGGACAGGGGCCTACCAGATCACTGAAGCTTTCTTT. Its translation: CASSPPRTGAYQITEAFF. The rearrangement uses TRBV28 and TRBJ1-1, with TRBD1 matching over 9 bases. The CDR3 has 18 amino acids. Germline V gives CDR1 MDHEN, CDR2 SYDVKM. V lost 6 bases and J lost 4; bases outside the gene matches: 18.

The chain carries TRBV5-1 and TRBJ2-7, with D maybe TRBD1 (6 bases). Trimming took 4 bases from V and 7 from J, leaving 15 bases between them. The CDR3 runs 13 residues. Germline V lookup: CDR1 SGHRS, CDR2 YFSETQ. The CDR3 DNA reads TGCGCCAGCAGCACCACAGGGCTGGGGGAGCAGTACTTC. Amino acid sequence: CASSTTGLGEQYF.

The rearrangement joins TRBV19 to TRBJ1-1; no firm D call. From germline, CDR1 is LNHDA and CDR2 SQIVND (reference sequence). V was clipped by 6 bases and J by 4 bases, with 9 bases between them. The CDR3 is 12 residues long. The chain's CDR3 is CASRARSTEAFF. As DNA, the CDR3 is TGTGCCAGTAGGGCCAGAAGCACTGAAGCTTTCTTT.

The chain uses TRBV5-1 and TRBJ2-1; D is unclear. The CDR3 is 13 residues long. V lost 0 bases and J 6 bases, leaving 7 bases between the germline ends. CDR1 SGHRS and CDR2 YFSETQ come from the germline V gene. The CDR3 region has the DNA TGCGCCAGCAGCTTGGGAACAGCCAATGAGCAGTTCTTC. This translates into CASSLGTANEQFF.